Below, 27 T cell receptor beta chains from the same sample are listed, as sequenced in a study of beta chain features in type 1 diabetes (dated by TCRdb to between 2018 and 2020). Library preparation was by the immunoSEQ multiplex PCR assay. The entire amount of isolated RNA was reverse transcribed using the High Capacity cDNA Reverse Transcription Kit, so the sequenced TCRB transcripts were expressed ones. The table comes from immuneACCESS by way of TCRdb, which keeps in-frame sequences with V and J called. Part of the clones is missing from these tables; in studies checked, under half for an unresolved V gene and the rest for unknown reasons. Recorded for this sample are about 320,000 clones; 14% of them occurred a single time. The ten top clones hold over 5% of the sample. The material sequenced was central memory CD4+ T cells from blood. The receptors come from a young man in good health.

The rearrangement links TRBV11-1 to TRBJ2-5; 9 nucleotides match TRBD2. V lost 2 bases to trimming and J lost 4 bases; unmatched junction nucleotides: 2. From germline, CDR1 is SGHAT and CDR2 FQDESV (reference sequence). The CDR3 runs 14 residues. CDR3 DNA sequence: TGTGCCAGCAGCTTATCTAGCGGGACAGAGACCCAGTACTTC. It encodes CASSLSSGTETQYF.

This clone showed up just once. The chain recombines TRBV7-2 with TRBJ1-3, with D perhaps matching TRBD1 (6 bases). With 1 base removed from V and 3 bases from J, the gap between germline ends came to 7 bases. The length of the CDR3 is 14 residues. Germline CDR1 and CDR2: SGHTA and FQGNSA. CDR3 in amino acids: CASSLGDNGNTIYF. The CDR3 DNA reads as TGTGCCAGCAGCTTAGGGGACAATGGAAACACCATATATTTT.

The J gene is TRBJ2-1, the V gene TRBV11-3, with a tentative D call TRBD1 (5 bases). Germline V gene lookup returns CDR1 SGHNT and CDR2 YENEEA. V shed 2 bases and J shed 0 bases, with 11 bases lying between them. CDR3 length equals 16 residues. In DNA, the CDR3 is TGTGCCAGCAGCTTATGGGGCTCTAGCTCCTACAATGAGCAGTTCTTC. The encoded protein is CASSLWGSSSYNEQFF.

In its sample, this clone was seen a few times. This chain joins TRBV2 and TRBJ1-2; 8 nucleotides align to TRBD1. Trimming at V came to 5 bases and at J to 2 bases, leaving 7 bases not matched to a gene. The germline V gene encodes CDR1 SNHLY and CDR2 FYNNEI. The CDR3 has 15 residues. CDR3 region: CASSYRGQGNYGYTF. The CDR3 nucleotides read TGTGCCAGCAGTTACCGCGGACAGGGAAACTATGGCTACACCTTC.

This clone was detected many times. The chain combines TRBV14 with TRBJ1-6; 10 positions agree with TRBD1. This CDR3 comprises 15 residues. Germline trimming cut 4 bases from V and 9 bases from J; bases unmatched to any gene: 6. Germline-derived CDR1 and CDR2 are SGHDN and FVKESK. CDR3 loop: CASSRRDRGISPLHF. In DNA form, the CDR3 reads TGTGCCAGCAGCCGCCGGGACAGGGGTATTTCACCCCTCCACTTT.

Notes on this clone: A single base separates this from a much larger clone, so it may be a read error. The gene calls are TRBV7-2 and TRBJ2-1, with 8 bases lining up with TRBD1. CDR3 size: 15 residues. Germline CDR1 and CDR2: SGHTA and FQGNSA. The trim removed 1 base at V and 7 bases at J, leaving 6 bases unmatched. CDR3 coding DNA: TGTGCCAGCAGCTTAGGGGCAGGGGGCACAAATGAGCAGTTCTTC. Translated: CASSLGAGGTNEQFF.

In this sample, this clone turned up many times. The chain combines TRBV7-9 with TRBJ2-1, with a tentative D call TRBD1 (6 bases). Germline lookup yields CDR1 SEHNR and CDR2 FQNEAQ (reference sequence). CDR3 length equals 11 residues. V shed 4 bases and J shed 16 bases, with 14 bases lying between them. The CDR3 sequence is CASSSDRPQFF. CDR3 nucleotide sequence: TGTGCCAGCAGCTCTGACAGGCCCCAATTCTTC.

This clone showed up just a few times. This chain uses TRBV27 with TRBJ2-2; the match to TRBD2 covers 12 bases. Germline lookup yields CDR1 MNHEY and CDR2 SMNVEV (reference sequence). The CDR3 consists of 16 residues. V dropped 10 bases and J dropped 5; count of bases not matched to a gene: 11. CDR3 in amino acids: CATKSLAGGPTGELFF. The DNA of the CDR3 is TGTGCCACCAAGAGCCTAGCGGGAGGGCCGACCGGGGAGCTGTTTTTT.

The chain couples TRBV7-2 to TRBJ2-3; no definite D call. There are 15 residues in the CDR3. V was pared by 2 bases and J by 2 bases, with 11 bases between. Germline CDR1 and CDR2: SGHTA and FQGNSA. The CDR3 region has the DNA TGTGCCAGCAGCTTAACCGGGTTAGACACAGATACGCAGTATTTT. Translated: CASSLTGLDTDTQYF.

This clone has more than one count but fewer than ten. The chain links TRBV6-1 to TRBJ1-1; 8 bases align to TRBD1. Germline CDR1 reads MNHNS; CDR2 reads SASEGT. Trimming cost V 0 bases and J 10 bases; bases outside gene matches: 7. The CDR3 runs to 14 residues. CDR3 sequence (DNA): TGTGCCAGCAGTGAAGCGTGGCAGGGGGCTGGAGCTTTCTTT. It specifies CASSEAWQGAGAFF.

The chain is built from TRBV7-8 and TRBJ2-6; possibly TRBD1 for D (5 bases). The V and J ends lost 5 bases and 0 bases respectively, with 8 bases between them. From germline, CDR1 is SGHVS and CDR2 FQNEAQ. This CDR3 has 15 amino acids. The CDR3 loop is CASSHGHSGANVLTF. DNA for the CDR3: TGTGCCAGCAGCCACGGACACTCTGGGGCCAACGTCCTGACTTTC.

The CDR3 here is CASSPGDRANYGYTF. Here the CDR3 DNA reads TGCGCCAGCAGCCCAGGGGACAGAGCTAACTATGGCTACACCTTC. V usage is TRBV4-1 and J usage is TRBJ1-2; 7 bases agree with TRBD1. The junction had 5 bases not matched to a gene; V was cut back by 4 bases and J by 0 bases. This CDR3 comprises 15 residues. CDR1 and CDR2 from the germline V gene are MGHRA and YSYEKL.

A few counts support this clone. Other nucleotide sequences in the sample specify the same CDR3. Written as DNA, the CDR3 is TGTGCCAGCAGCCCTAGCGGTAGCACAGATACGCAGTATTTT. As protein: CASSPSGSTDTQYF. The chain is built from TRBV7-9 and TRBJ2-3; 7 positions agree with TRBD2. V shed 5 bases, J shed 0 bases, and the junction held 2 bases outside the gene matches. Looked up from germline, CDR1 is SEHNR and CDR2 is FQNEAQ (reference sequence). This CDR3 has 14 amino acids. Based on the CDR3 plus reference TRBV7-9 and TRBJ2-3, the full variable domain is DTGVSQNPRHKITKRGQNVTFRCDPISEHNRLYWYRQTLGQGPEFLTYFQNEAQLEKSRLLSDRFSAERPKGSFSTLEIQRTEQGDSAMYLCASSPSGSTDTQYFGPGTRLTVL.

CDR3 region: CASSSRRRTSGTDTQYF. For the CDR3, the DNA is TGTGCCAGCAGCTCAAGGAGAAGGACTAGCGGCACAGATACGCAGTATTTT. The chain combines TRBV7-2 with TRBJ2-3, with TRBD2 identical over 9 bases. This CDR3 comprises 17 residues. Germline loops: CDR1 SGHTA, CDR2 FQGNSA. The ends lost 4 bases at V and 1 base at J; junction bases unmatched: 9.

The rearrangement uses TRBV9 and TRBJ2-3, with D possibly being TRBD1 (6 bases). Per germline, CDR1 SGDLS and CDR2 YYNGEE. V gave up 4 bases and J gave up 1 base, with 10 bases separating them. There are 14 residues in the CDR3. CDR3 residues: CASSPQGRTDTQYF. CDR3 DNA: TGTGCCAGCAGCCCACAGGGCCGCACAGATACGCAGTATTTT.

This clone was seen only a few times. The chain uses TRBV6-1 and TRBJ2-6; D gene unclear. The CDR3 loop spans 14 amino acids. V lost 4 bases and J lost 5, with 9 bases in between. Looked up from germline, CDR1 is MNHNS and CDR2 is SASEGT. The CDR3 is CASSGGFWANVLTF. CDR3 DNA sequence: TGTGCCAGCAGTGGAGGTTTCTGGGCCAACGTCCTGACTTTC.

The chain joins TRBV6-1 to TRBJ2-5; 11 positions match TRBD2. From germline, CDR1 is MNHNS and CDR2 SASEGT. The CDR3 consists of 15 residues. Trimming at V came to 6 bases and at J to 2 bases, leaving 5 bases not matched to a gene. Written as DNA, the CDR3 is TGTGCCAGCAGAAAGACTAGCGGGGTGCAAGAGACCCAGTACTTC. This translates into CASRKTSGVQETQYF.

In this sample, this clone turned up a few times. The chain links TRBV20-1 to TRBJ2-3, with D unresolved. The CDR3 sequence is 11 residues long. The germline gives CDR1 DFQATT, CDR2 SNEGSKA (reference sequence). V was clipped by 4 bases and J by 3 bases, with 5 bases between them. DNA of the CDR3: TGCAGTGCTAAGAGGACAGATACGCAGTATTTT. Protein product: CSAKRTDTQYF.

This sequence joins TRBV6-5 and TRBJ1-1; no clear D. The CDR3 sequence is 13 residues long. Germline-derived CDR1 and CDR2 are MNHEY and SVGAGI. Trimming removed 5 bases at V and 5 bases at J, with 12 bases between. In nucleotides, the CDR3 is TGTGCCAGCAGTAGGCGGAAGAGGACTGAAGCTTTCTTT. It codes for CASSRRKRTEAFF.

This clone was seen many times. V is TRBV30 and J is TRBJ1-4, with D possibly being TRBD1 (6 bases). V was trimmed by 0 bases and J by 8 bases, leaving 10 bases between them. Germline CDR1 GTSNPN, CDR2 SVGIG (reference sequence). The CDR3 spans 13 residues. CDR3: CAWSVDRREKLFF. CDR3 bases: TGTGCCTGGAGTGTCGACAGGCGGGAAAAACTGTTTTTT.

The CDR3 is CASSSHRDQPQHF. The CDR3, as DNA: TGTGCCAGCAGCTCTCATAGGGATCAGCCCCAGCATTTT. This chain joins TRBV7-2 and TRBJ1-5, with D unclear. Deletions cut 4 bases from V and 5 bases from J, with 9 bases between. This CDR3 region has 13 residues. The germline gives CDR1 SGHTA, CDR2 FQGNSA.

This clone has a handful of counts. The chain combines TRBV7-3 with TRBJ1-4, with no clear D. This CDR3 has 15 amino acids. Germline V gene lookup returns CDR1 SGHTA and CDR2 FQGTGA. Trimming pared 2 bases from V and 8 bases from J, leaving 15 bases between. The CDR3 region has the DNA TGTGCCAGCAGCTTAGTTCTCGGGAATGGAGAAAAACTGTTTTTT. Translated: CASSLVLGNGEKLFF.

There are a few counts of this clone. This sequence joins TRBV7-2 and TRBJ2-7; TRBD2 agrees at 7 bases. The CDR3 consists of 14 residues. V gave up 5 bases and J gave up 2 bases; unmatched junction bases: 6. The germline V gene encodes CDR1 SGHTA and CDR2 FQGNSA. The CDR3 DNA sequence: TGTGCCAGCAGCCCCGCGGGGGTCCCCTACGAGCAGTACTTC. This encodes CASSPAGVPYEQYF.

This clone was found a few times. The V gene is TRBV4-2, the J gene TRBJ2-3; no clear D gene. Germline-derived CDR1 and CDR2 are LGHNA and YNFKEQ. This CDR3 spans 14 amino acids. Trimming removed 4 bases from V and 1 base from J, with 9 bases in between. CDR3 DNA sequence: TGTGCCAGCAGCCCCGCAGGTCGCACAGATACGCAGTATTTT. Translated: CASSPAGRTDTQYF.

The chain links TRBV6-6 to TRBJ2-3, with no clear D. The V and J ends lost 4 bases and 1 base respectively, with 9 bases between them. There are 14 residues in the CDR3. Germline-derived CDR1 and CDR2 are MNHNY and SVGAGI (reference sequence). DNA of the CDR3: TGTGCCAGCAGTTTAGTTCCGGGCACAGATACGCAGTATTTT. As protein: CASSLVPGTDTQYF.

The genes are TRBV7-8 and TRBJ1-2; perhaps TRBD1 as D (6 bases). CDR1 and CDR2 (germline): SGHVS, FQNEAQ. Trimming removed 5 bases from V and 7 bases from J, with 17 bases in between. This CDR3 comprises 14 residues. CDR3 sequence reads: CASSRGRTLSGYTF. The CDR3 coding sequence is TGTGCCAGCAGCCGGGGGCGGACACTATCTGGCTACACCTTC.

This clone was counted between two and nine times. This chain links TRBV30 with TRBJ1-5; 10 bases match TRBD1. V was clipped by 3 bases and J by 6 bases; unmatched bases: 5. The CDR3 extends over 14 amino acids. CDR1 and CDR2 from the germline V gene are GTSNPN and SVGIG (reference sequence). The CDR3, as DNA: TGTGCCTGGAGCCGGACAGGGGGTGTTCAGCCCCAGCATTTT. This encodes CAWSRTGGVQPQHF.